A single sample gave rise to the 10 T cell receptor beta chains below, sequenced in a study of shared clonotypes between healthy human individuals. Clones were read by immunoSEQ multiplex PCR, and TCRdb kept only the in-frame ones, dropping some. This sample carries about 1.1 million clones, about 80% of them seen once, and the ten largest clones take 0.85% to 1%. The sequencing sample was made of memory CD4+ T cells from PBMCs. The sample's subset: CD45RA-negative fraction. The receptor source for this set is a man in his late teens or twenties in good health. Some clones in this sample may be carry-over from other donors' samples.

V gene TRBV29-1 combines with J gene TRBJ2-3; D is uncertain. Germline CDR1 SQVTM, CDR2 ANQGSEA. The length of the CDR3 is 12 residues. Trimming cost V 5 bases and J 2 bases, with 8 bases left between them. In DNA form, the CDR3 reads TGCAGCGTTTTGGTATTCACAGATACGCAGTATTTT. Translation: CSVLVFTDTQYF.

The V and J genes are TRBV6-5 and TRBJ2-1, with unresolved D. V was trimmed by 5 bases and J by 9 bases, leaving 17 bases between them. The germline V gene has CDR1 MNHEY and CDR2 SVGAGI. This CDR3 contains 14 residues. The CDR3 loop is CASSGSGRTSEQFF. The CDR3 nucleotides read TGTGCCAGCAGTGGTTCGGGTCGCACCAGTGAGCAGTTCTTC.

This chain links TRBV10-3 with TRBJ1-1, with 7 bases identical to TRBD1. V dropped 6 bases and J dropped 3; count of bases not matched to a gene: 4. Germline CDR1 is ENHRY and CDR2 is SYGVKD. The CDR3 covers 13 residues. CDR3 in DNA: TGTGCCATCAGACAGGGGACCCACACTGAAGCTTTCTTT. It yields the protein CAIRQGTHTEAFF.

The chain has TRBV9 and TRBJ1-2; D not certain. Germline lookup yields CDR1 SGDLS and CDR2 YYNGEE. The CDR3 contains 15 residues. Trimming took 3 bases from V and 4 from J, leaving 16 bases between them. CDR3 protein: CASSGAGAGPYGYTF. CDR3 DNA sequence: TGTGCCAGCAGCGGAGCGGGTGCAGGCCCCTATGGCTACACCTTC.

V is TRBV29-1 and J is TRBJ2-5; D is perhaps TRBD1 (6 bases). Trimming stripped 4 bases from V and 4 bases from J, with 10 bases between. The CDR3 runs to 12 residues. Germline values: CDR1 SQVTM, CDR2 ANQGSEA. The CDR3 DNA sequence: TGCAGCGTTGGGGGGCGAAGAGAGACCCAGTACTTC. Protein product: CSVGGRRETQYF.

The chain has TRBV30 and TRBJ2-5, with 9 nucleotides matching TRBD2. The CDR3 covers 17 residues. The V gene end was trimmed by 0 bases and the J gene end by 2 bases; junction bases not matched to a gene: 10. The germline V gene has CDR1 GTSNPN and CDR2 SVGIG (reference sequence). The DNA for the CDR3 is TGTGCCTGGAGTGTACAGAGGCTAGCGGGAAGACAAGAGACCCAGTACTTC. Protein sequence: CAWSVQRLAGRQETQYF.

This chain links TRBV2 with TRBJ2-1; 11 nucleotides line up with TRBD2. The ends lost 9 bases at V and 6 bases at J; junction bases unmatched: 4. The CDR3 is 13 residues long. The germline CDR1 and CDR2 sequences are SNHLY and FYNNEI. Here the CDR3 reads CASGLAGLNEQFF. For the CDR3, the DNA is TGTGCCAGTGGACTAGCGGGTCTCAATGAGCAGTTCTTC.

The chain uses TRBV19 and TRBJ2-6, with 13 positions matching TRBD2. V was pared by 3 bases and J by 0 bases, with 5 bases of the junction left unmatched. Germline CDR1 and CDR2: LNHDA and SQIVND (reference sequence). This CDR3 has 19 amino acids. CDR3 region: CASSIRGLAGLSGANVLTF. CDR3 nucleotides: TGTGCCAGTAGTATTAGGGGACTAGCGGGACTCTCTGGGGCCAACGTCCTGACTTTC. Complete variable domain (other parts from reference TRBV19 and TRBJ2-6): DGGITQSPKYLFRKEGQNVTLSCEQNLNHDAMYWYRQDPGQGLRLIYYSQIVNDFQKGDIAEGYSVSREKKESFPLTVTSAQKNPTAFYLCASSIRGLAGLSGANVLTFGAGSRLTVL.

The chain has TRBV5-4 and TRBJ1-1; TRBD1 matches 7 bases. Germline V gives CDR1 SGHNT, CDR2 YYREEE (reference sequence). The CDR3 runs to 15 residues. Germline trimming cut 3 bases from V and 7 bases from J; bases unmatched to any gene: 12. This CDR3 is CASSSLFPTGSEAFF. The CDR3 nucleotides are TGTGCCAGCAGCTCCTTATTTCCGACAGGGAGTGAAGCTTTCTTT.

The chain couples TRBV5-1 to TRBJ2-1; perhaps TRBD2 as D (6 bases). CDR1 and CDR2 from the germline V gene are SGHRS and YFSETQ. CDR3 length: 14 residues. V was trimmed by 10 bases and J by 3 bases, leaving 17 bases between them. The CDR3 region has the DNA TGCGCCTCGGGGACGGGGGAAGTCTACAATGAGCAGTTCTTC. This codes for CASGTGEVYNEQFF.